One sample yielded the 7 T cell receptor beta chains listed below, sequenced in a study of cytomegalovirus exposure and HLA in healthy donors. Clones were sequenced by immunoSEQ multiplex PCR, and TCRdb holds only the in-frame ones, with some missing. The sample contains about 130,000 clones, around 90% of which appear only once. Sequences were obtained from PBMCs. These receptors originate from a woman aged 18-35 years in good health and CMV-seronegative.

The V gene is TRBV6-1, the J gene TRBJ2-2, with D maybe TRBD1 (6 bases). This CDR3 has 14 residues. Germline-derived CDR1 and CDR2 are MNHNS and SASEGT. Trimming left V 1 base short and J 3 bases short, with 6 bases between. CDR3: CASSEDRDTGELFF. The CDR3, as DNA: TGTGCCAGCAGTGAAGACAGGGACACCGGGGAGCTGTTTTTT.

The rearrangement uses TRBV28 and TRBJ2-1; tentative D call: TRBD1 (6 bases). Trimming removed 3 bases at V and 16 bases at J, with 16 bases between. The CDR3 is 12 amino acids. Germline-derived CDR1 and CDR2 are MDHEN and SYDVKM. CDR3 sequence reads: CASSLPQGMSFF. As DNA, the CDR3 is TGTGCCAGCAGTTTGCCACAGGGTATGAGTTTCTTC.

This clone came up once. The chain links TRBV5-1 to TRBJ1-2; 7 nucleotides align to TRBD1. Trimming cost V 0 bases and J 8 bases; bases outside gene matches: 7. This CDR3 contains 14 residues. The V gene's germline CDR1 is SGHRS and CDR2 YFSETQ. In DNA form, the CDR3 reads TGCGCCAGCAGCTTGGACGCGACAGGGTCGGGCTACACCTTC. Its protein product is CASSLDATGSGYTF.

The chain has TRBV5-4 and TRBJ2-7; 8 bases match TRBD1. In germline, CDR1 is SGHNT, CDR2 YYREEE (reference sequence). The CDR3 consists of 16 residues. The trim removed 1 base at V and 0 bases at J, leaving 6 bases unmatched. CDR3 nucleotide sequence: TGTGCCAGCAGCTTGCCGGGACAGGCCAGCTCCTACGAGCAGTACTTC. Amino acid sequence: CASSLPGQASSYEQYF.

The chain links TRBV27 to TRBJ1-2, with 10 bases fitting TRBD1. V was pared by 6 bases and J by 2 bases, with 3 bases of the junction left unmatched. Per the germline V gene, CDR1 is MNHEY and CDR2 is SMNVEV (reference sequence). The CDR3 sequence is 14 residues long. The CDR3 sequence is CASRRQGANYGYTF. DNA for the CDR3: TGTGCCAGCAGAAGACAGGGGGCGAACTATGGCTACACCTTC.

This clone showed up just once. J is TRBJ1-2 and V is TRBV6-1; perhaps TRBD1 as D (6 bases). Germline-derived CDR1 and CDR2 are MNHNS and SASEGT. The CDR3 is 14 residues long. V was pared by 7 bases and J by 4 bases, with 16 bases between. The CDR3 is CASTPQGSFYGYTF. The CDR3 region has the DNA TGTGCCAGCACCCCACAGGGATCTTTCTATGGCTACACCTTC.

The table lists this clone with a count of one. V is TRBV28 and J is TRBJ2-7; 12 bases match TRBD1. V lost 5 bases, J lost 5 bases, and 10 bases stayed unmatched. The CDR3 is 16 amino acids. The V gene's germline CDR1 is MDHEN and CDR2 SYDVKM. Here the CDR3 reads CASSPQPGQGAHEQYF. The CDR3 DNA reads TGTGCCAGCAGTCCACAACCGGGACAGGGGGCCCACGAGCAGTACTTC.